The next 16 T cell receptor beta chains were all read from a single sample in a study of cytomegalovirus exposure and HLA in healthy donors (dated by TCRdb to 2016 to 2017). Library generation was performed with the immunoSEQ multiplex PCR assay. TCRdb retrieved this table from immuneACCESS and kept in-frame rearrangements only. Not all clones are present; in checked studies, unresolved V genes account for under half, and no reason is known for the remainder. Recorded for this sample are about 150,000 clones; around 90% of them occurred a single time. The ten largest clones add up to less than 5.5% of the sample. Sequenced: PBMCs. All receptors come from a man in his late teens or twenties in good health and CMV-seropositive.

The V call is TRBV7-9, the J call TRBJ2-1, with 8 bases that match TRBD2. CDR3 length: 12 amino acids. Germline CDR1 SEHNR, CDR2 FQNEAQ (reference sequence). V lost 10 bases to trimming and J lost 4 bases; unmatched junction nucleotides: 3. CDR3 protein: CAILAGYNEQFF. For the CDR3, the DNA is TGTGCCATCTTAGCGGGGTACAATGAGCAGTTCTTC.

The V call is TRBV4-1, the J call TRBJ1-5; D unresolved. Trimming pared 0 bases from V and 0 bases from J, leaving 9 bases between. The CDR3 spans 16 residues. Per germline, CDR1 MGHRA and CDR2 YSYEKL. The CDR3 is CASSQEGTLSNQPQHF. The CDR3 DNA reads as TGCGCCAGCAGCCAAGAGGGCACTCTTAGCAATCAGCCCCAGCATTTT.

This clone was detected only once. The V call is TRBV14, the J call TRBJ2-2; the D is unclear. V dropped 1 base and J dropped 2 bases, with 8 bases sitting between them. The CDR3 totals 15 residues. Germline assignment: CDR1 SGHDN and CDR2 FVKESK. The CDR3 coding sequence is TGTGCCAGCAGCCAAGCATGGGCTAACACCGGGGAGCTGTTTTTT. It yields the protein CASSQAWANTGELFF.

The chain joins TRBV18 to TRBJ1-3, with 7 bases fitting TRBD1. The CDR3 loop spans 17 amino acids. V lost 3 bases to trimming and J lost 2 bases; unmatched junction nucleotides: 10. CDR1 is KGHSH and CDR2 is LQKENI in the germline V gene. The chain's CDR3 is CASSPGTAFLPGNTIYF. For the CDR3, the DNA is TGTGCCAGCTCACCCGGGACAGCCTTCCTTCCTGGAAACACCATATATTTT.

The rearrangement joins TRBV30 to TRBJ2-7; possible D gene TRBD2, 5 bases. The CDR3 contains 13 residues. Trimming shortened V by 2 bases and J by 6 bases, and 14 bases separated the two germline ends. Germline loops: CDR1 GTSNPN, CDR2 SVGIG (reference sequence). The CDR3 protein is CAWSSDFGLEQYF. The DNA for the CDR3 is TGTGCCTGGAGTTCCGATTTTGGACTCGAGCAGTACTTC.

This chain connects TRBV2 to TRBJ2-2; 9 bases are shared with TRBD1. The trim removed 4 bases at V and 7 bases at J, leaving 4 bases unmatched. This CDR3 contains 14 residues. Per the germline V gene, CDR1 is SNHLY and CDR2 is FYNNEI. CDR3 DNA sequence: TGTGCCAGCAGTGTGGACAGGGGCCACGGGGAGCTGTTTTTT. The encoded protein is CASSVDRGHGELFF.

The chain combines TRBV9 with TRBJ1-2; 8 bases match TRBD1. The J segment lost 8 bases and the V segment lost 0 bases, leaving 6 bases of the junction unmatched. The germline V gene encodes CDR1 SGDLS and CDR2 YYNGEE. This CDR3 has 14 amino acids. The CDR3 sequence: CASSVGAGGEGYTF. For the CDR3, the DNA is TGTGCCAGCAGCGTAGGGGCAGGGGGCGAGGGCTACACCTTC.

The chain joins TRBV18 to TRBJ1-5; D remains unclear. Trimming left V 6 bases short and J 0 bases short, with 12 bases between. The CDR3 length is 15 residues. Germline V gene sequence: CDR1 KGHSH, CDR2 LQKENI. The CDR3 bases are TGTGCCAGCTCGGCCAACCAGTATAGCAATCAGCCCCAGCATTTT. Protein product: CASSANQYSNQPQHF.

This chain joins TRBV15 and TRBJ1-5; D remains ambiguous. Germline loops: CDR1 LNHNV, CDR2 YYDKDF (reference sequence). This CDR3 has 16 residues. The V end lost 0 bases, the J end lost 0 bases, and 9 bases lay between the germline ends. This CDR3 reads CATSRDLANSNQPQHF. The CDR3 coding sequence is TGTGCCACCAGCAGAGACCTAGCAAATAGCAATCAGCCCCAGCATTTT.

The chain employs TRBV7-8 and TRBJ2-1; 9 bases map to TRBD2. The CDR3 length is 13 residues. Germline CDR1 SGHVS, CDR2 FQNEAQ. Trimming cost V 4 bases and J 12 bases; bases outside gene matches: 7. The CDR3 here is CASSYYAGGRQFF. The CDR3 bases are TGTGCCAGCAGCTATTACGCGGGGGGGCGGCAGTTCTTC.

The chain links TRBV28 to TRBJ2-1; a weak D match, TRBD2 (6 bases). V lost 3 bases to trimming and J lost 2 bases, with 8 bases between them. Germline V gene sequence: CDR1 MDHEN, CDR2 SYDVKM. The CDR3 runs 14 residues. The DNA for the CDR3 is TGTGCCAGCAGTTTGGGGGGTCCCTACAATGAGCAGTTCTTC. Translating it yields CASSLGGPYNEQFF.

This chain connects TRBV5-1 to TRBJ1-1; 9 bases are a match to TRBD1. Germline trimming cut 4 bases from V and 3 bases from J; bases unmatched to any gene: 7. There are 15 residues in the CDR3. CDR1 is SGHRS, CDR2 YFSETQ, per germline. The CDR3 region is CASSNPRTGDTEAFF. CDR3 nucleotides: TGCGCCAGCAGCAATCCTAGGACAGGGGACACTGAAGCTTTCTTT.

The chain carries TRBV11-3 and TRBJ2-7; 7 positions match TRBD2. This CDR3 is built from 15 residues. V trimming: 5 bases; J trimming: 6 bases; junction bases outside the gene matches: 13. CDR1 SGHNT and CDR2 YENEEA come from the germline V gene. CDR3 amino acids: CASSPGGTGLSEQYF. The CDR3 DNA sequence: TGTGCCAGCAGCCCGGGGGGAACGGGACTCTCCGAGCAGTACTTC.

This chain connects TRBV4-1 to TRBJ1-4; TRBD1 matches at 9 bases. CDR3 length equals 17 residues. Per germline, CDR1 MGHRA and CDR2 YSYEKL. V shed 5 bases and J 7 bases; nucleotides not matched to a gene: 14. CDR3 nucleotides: TGCGCCAGCAGCTACGGGACGGGACAGGGCCCATCTGAAAAACTGTTTTTT. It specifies CASSYGTGQGPSEKLFF.

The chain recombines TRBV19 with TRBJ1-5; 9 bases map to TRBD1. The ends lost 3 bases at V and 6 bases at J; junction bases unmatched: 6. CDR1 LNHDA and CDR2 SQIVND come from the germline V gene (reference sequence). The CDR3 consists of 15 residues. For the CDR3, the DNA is TGTGCCAGTAGTATGGGGGGACAGGGAACTCAGCCCCAGCATTTT. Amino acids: CASSMGGQGTQPQHF.

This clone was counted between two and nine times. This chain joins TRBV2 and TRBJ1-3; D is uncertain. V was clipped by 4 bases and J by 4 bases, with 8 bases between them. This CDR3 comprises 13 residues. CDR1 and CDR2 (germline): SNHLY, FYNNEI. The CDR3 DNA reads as TGTGCCAGCAGTGTGGAGGCGGGAAACACCATATATTTT. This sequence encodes CASSVEAGNTIYF.